The clone carrying this TCR beta chain was counted once. This sample stems from a study of technical replicates of blood from a handful of donors. The data were produced by immunoSEQ multiplex PCR, yet TCRdb's version contains in-frame clones alone and is incomplete. Among under 85,000 clones, about nine tenths were seen once, and the ten largest hold 0.39%. The origin of this receptor is a human donor in good health. The sequenced sample consisted of T cells isolated from PBMCs.

The CDR3 loop is CASSASSTYNEQFF. The CDR3, as DNA: TGTGCCAGCAGCGCTAGCAGTACCTACAATGAGCAGTTCTTC. The chain links TRBV9 to TRBJ2-1; D might be TRBD2 (5 bases). This CDR3 comprises 14 residues. From germline, CDR1 is SGDLS and CDR2 YYNGEE. V shed 3 bases and J shed 2 bases, with 9 bases lying between them.